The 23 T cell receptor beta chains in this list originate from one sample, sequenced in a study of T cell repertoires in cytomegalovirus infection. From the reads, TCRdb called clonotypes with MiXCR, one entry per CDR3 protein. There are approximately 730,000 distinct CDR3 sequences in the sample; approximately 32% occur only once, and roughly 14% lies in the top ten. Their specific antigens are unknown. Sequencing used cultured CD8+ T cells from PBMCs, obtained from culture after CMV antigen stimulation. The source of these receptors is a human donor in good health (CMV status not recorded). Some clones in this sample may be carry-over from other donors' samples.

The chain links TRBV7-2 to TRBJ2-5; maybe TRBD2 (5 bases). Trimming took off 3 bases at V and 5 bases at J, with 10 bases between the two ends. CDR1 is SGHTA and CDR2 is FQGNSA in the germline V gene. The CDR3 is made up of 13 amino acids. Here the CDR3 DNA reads TGTGCCAGCAGCTTTACTAGTAGGGAGACCCAGTACTTC. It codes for CASSFTSRETQYF. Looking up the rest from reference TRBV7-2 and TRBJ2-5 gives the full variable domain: GAGVSQSPSNKVTEKGKDVELRCDPISGHTALYWYRQSLGQGLEFLIYFQGNSAPDKSGLPSDRFSAERTGGSVSTLTIQRTQQEDSAVYLCASSFTSRETQYFGPGTRLLVL.

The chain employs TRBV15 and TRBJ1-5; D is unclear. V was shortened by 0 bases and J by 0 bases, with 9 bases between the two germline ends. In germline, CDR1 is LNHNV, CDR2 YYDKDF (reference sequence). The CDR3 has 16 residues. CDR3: CATSRDSPVSNQPQHF. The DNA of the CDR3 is TGTGCCACCAGCAGAGATTCGCCAGTTAGCAATCAGCCCCAGCATTTT.

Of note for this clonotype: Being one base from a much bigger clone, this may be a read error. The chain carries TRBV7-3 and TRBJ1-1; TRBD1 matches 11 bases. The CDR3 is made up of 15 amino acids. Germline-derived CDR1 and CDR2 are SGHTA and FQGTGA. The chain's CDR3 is CANSSWDRGGTEAFF. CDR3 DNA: TGTGCCAACAGCTCATGGGACAGGGGGGGGACTGAAGCTTTCTTT.

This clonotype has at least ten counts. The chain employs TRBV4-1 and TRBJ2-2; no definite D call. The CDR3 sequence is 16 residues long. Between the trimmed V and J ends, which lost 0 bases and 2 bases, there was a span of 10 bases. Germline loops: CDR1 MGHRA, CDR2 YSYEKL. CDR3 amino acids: CASSQDAGQNTGELFF. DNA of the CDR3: TGCGCCAGCAGCCAAGATGCTGGGCAAAACACCGGGGAGCTGTTTTTT.

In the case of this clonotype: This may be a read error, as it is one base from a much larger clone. The CDR3 loop reads CASSPSLSYKQYF. DNA for the CDR3: TGTGCCAGCAGTCCAAGCCTTTCCTACAAGCAGTACTTC. This rearrangement joins TRBV7-8 to TRBJ2-7; D uncertain. Germline V gene sequence: CDR1 SGHVS, CDR2 FQNEAQ. This CDR3 is built from 13 residues.

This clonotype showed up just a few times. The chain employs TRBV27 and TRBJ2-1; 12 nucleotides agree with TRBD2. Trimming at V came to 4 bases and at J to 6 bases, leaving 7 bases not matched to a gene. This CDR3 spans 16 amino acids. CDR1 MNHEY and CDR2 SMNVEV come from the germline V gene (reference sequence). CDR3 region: CASSSGLAGTFNEQFF. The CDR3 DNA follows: TGTGCCAGCAGTTCCGGACTAGCGGGGACGTTCAATGAGCAGTTCTTC.

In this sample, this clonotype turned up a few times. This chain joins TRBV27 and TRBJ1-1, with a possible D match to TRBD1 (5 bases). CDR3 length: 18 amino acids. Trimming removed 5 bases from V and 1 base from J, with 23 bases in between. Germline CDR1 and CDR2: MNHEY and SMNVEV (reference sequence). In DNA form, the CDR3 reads TGTGCCAGCAGTAACGCAGGGAGCTTTCCACCCCAGAACACTGAAGCTTTCTTT. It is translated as CASSNAGSFPPQNTEAFF.

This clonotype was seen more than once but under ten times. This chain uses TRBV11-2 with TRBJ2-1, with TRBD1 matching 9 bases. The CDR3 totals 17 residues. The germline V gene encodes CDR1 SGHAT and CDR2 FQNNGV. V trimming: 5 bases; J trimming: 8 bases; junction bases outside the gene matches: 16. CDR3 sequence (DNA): TGTGCCAGCAGCCCGTGGGTAGAGGACAGGGGTACACATGAGCAGTTCTTC. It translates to CASSPWVEDRGTHEQFF.

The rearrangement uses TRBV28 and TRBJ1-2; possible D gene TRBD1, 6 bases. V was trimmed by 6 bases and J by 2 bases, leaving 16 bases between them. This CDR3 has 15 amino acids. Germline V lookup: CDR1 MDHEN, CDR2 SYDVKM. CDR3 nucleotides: TGTGCCAGCAGCAAAACTACAGGGAGGAACTATGGCTACACCTTC. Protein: CASSKTTGRNYGYTF.

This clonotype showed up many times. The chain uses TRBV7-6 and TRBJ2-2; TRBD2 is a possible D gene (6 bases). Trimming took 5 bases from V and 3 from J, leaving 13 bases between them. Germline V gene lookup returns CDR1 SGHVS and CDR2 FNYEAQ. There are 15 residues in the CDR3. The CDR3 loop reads CASSRPGDDTGELFF. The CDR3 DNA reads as TGTGCCAGCAGCAGACCGGGAGATGACACCGGGGAGCTGTTTTTT.

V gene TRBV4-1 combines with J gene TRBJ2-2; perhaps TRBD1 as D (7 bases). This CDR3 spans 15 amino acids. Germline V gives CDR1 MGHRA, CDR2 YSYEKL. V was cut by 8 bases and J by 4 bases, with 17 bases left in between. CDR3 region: CASAEGQGGTGELFF. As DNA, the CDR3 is TGCGCCAGCGCGGAGGGGCAGGGGGGCACCGGGGAGCTGTTTTTT.

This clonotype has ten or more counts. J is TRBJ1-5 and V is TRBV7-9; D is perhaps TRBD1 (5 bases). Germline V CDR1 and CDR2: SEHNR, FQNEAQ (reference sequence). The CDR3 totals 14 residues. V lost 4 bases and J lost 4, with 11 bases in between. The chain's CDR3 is CASSSLGGNQPQHF. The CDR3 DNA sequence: TGTGCCAGCAGCTCCCTCGGGGGGAATCAGCCCCAGCATTTT. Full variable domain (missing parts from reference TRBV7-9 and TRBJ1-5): DTGVSQNPRHKITKRGQNVTFRCDPISEHNRLYWYRQTLGQGPEFLTYFQNEAQLEKSRLLSDRFSAERPKGSFSTLEIQRTEQGDSAMYLCASSSLGGNQPQHFGDGTRLSIL.

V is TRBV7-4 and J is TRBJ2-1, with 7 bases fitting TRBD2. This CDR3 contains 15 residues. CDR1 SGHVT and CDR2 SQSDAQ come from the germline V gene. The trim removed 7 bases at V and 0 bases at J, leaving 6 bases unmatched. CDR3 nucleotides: TGTGCCAGCACCCCGCGGGGGAACTCCTACAATGAGCAGTTCTTC. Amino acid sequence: CASTPRGNSYNEQFF.

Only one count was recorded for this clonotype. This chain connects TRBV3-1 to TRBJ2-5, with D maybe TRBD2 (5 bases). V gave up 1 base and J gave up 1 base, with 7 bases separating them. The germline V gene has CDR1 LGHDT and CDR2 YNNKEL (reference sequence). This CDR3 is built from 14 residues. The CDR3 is CASSQVARQETQYF. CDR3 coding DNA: TGTGCCAGCAGCCAAGTAGCGCGCCAAGAGACCCAGTACTTC.

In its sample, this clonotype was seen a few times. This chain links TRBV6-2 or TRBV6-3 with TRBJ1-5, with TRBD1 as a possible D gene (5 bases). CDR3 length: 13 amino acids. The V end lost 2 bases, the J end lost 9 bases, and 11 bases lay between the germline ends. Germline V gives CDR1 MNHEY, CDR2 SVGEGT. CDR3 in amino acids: CASSYGRGWPQHF. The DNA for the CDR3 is TGTGCCAGCAGTTACGGGCGGGGGTGGCCCCAGCATTTT.

CDR3 nucleotide sequence: TGTGCCAGCAGTTTAGACCCCATCAGGAGCAATCAGCCCCAGCATTTT. Translated: CASSLDPIRSNQPQHF. The rearrangement joins TRBV28 to TRBJ1-5; no reliable D call. This CDR3 contains 16 residues. Germline-derived CDR1 and CDR2 are MDHEN and SYDVKM. V was cut by 2 bases and J by 1 base, with 12 bases left in between.

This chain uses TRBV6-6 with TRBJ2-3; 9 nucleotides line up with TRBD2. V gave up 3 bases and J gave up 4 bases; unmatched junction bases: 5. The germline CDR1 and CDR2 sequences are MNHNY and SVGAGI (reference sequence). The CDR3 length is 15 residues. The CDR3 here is CASSYGGGAADTQYF. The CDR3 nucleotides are TGTGCCAGCAGTTATGGCGGGGGGGCCGCAGATACGCAGTATTTT.

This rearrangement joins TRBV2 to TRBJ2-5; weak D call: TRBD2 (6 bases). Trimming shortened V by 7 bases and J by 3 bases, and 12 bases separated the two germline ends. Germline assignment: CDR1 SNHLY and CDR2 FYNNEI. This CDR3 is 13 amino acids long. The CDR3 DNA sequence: TGTGCCAGCATCCCAGGACTAAAAGAGACCCAGTACTTC. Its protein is CASIPGLKETQYF.

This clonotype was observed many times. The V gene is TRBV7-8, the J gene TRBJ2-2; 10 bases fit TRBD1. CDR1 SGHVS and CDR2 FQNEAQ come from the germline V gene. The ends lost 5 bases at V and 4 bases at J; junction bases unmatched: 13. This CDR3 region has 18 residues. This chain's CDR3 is CASSGGGLTGGVTGELFF. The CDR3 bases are TGTGCCAGCAGCGGGGGGGGCTTGACAGGGGGCGTCACCGGGGAGCTGTTTTTT. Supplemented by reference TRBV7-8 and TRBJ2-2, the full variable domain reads GAGVSQSPRYKVAKRGQDVALRCDPISGHVSLFWYQQALGQGPEFLTYFQNEAQLDKSGLPSDRFFAERPEGSVSTLKIQRTQQEDSAVYLCASSGGGLTGGVTGELFFGEGSRLTVL.

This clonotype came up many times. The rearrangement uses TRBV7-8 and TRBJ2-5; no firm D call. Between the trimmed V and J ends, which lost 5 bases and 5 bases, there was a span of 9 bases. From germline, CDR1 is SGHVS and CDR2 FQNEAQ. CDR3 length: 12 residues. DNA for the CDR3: TGTGCCAGCAGCCCCCACCGGGAGACCCAGTACTTC. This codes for CASSPHRETQYF.

The CDR3 region is CSAKIFARTDYGYTF. Here the CDR3 DNA reads TGCAGTGCGAAGATCTTTGCCAGGACCGACTATGGCTACACCTTC. The rearrangement joins TRBV20-1 to TRBJ1-2, with D uncertain. Germline CDR1 and CDR2: DFQATT and SNEGSKA (reference sequence). The CDR3 is 15 residues long. Between the trimmed V and J ends, which lost 6 bases and 3 bases, there was a span of 20 bases.

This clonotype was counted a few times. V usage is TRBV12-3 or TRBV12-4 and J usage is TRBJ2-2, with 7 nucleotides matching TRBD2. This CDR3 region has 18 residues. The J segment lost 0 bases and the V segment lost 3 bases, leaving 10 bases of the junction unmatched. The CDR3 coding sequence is TGTGCCAGCAGTTTTAACCGTGGGGGGGTTTCGAACACCGGGGAGCTGTTTTTT. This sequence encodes CASSFNRGGVSNTGELFF.

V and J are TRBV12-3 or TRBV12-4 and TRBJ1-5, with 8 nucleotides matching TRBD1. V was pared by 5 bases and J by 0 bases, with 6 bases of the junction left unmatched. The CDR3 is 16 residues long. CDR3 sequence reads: CASSKWTGISNQPQHF. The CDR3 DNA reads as TGTGCCAGCAGTAAATGGACAGGGATTAGCAATCAGCCCCAGCATTTT.